This T cell receptor (beta chain) was found in a study of CD8 T cells in ankylosing spondylitis. Germline CDR1 LNHDA, CDR2 SQIVND (reference sequence). V was pared by 5 bases and J by 9 bases, with 17 bases between. This CDR3 region has 14 residues. TCRdb reanalysed the 5' RACE reads using MiXCR and keeps one entry per CDR3 protein. The sample shows approximately 130,000 distinct CDR3 sequences, roughly 10% of them seen only once. A note on this clonotype: Its antigen is not known. A much larger clone differs from this one at a single base, so this may be a read error.

Broader study findings: Disease-associated clones were CD8+ and fairly uncommon in peripheral blood. Previous work reported some of these motif variants in the synovial fluid and blood of reactive arthritis. Blood of patients with ankylosing spondylitis appeared to be characterized by a TCR beta motif of roughly eight highly homologous variants.

Sequencing was carried out using blood, either unsorted or a sorted T cell fraction (not recorded which). The chain recombines TRBV19 with TRBJ1-3, with unresolved D. The receptor comes from a female donor with ankylosing spondylitis or in good health (not recorded which). CDR3 protein: CASSPDPGRSTIYF. The CDR3 region has the DNA TGTGCCAGTAGTCCGGACCCTGGGAGAAGCACCATATATTTT.